The rows below give T cell receptor beta chains drawn from one sample of a study of T cell responses to AZD1222 COVID-19 vaccine. Assay: immunoSEQ multiplex PCR; the TCRdb copy retains only in-frame clones and omits some. The sample lists approximately 110,000 clones; roughly 80% were seen once. The sequencing here drew on peripheral blood, taken on day 0 of AZD1222 vaccination. The receptors were gathered from an adult in good health. Each CDR3 is given with its conserved first and last residue. The order of the fields is CDR3 DNA, CDR3 protein, V gene, J gene, clone size, D gene. The D gene is left open where the match is weak. Rows give clone size only sometimes, using once, few, many, or a class for an expanded clone.

DNA: TGCAGCGTGCTTACCGAGATTAGCGGGAGGGGGGCAGATACGCAGTATTTT
CDR3: CSVLTEISGRGADTQYF
V: TRBV29-1
J: TRBJ2-3
size: -
D: TRBD2

DNA: TGTGCCAGCAGGGTCGGGACAGTCTCTGGAAACACCATATATTTT
CDR3: CASRVGTVSGNTIYF
V: TRBV2
J: TRBJ1-3
size: -
D: TRBD1

DNA: TGCGCCAGCAGCCTGAATTCTGTAGGACAGGACGGCGGCTACACCTTC
CDR3: CASSLNSVGQDGGYTF
V: TRBV5-1
J: TRBJ1-2
size: -
D: TRBD1

DNA: TGTGCCAGCAGCTTAGTCGAAAACACTGAAGCTTTCTTT
CDR3: CASSLVENTEAFF
V: TRBV7-9
J: TRBJ1-1
size: -
D: -

DNA: TGTGCCAGCAGCTTTACGGGGGGCCAGACCCAGTACTTC
CDR3: CASSFTGGQTQYF
V: TRBV7-8
J: TRBJ2-5
size: -
D: -

DNA: TGTGCCAGCAGCGCAGGACAGGGGGCCGGCGAGCAGTACTTC
CDR3: CASSAGQGAGEQYF
V: TRBV9
J: TRBJ2-7
size: -
D: TRBD1

DNA: TGTGCCACCAGCACTGGTGCGGGACAGCGCGAAAAACTGTTTTTT
CDR3: CATSTGAGQREKLFF
V: TRBV15
J: TRBJ1-4
size: once
D: TRBD1

DNA: TGTGCCAGCAGCCGATCGGGAGAGCACGAGCAGTACTTC
CDR3: CASSRSGEHEQYF
V: TRBV7-2
J: TRBJ2-7
size: once
D: -

DNA: TGTGCCAGCAGCCAGGGGGGGGTAGGTAGCGAGCAGTACTTC
CDR3: CASSQGGVGSEQYF
V: TRBV6-6
J: TRBJ2-7
size: -
D: -

DNA: TGTGCCAGCAGTAGTAGCGGAAATGGTTACAATGAGCAGTTCTTC
CDR3: CASSSSGNGYNEQFF
V: TRBV27
J: TRBJ2-1
size: -
D: -

DNA: TGTGCCAGCAGTGAAGAGTATCCGGGACGAGTGGACCAAGAGACCCAGTACTTC
CDR3: CASSEEYPGRVDQETQYF
V: TRBV6-1
J: TRBJ2-5
size: -
D: -

DNA: TGTGCCAGCAGCCAGTGGAAAAGGCCCTACGAGCAGTACTTC
CDR3: CASSQWKRPYEQYF
V: TRBV14
J: TRBJ2-7
size: -
D: -

DNA: TGTGCCAGCAGCCAAGTCCTCACAGATACGCAGTATTTT
CDR3: CASSQVLTDTQYF
V: TRBV3-1/TRBV3-2
J: TRBJ2-3
size: once
D: -

DNA: TGCGCCAGCAGTCCGACTCCTGCAACTAATGAAAAACTGTTTTTT
CDR3: CASSPTPATNEKLFF
V: TRBV5-1
J: TRBJ1-4
size: -
D: -

DNA: TGTGCCAGCAGTGCTGACAGAAACTATGGCTACACCTTC
CDR3: CASSADRNYGYTF
V: TRBV28
J: TRBJ1-2
size: -
D: -

DNA: TGTGCAAGTCGCTTTGTACAGGACATGAACACTGAAGCTTTCTTT
CDR3: CASRFVQDMNTEAFF
V: TRBV12-2
J: TRBJ1-1
size: -
D: -

DNA: TGCGCCCGCAGTTGGGGGACTCGCGGGGGTACGAGGGAGACCCAGTACTTC
CDR3: CARSWGTRGGTRETQYF
V: TRBV5-1
J: TRBJ2-5
size: -
D: TRBD2

DNA: TGTGCCAGCAGCCAGGGACAGGGCACAGAGACCCAGTACTTC
CDR3: CASSQGQGTETQYF
V: TRBV4-2
J: TRBJ2-5
size: once
D: TRBD1

DNA: TGTGCCAGCAGGGGGGTCGGCGGGAGGCCGTCGAGAACGCAGTATTTT
CDR3: CASRGVGGRPSRTQYF
V: TRBV2
J: TRBJ2-3
size: -
D: TRBD2

DNA: TGTGCCAGCTCACGTTCCCCCGGGACAGGGAAATGGCACAATGAGCAGTTCTTC
CDR3: CASSRSPGTGKWHNEQFF
V: TRBV18
J: TRBJ2-1
size: -
D: TRBD1

DNA: TGTGCCAGCAGTTACTTGGTCGGGAGGGAGTACAATGAGCAGTTCTTC
CDR3: CASSYLVGREYNEQFF
V: TRBV6-2/TRBV6-3
J: TRBJ2-1
size: -
D: TRBD2

DNA: TGTGCCAGCAGGTTGGAGGGCGGGAGTAAGTCCTACGAGCAGTACTTC
CDR3: CASRLEGGSKSYEQYF
V: TRBV11-2
J: TRBJ2-7
size: -
D: TRBD2

DNA: TGTGCCAGCAGCCCCGCTCGTGGGGGACACTCAGGACGCGAAGCTTTCTTT
CDR3: CASSPARGGHSGREAFF
V: TRBV21-1
J: TRBJ1-1
size: -
D: -

DNA: TGTGCCAGCTCAACTATTCCGGGACTAGCGGGAGTTTTTAGGGATACGCAGTATTTT
CDR3: CASSTIPGLAGVFRDTQYF
V: TRBV18
J: TRBJ2-3
size: -
D: TRBD2

DNA: TGTGCCATCAATGGTTTGGGCACTGAAGCTTTCTTT
CDR3: CAINGLGTEAFF
V: TRBV10-3
J: TRBJ1-1
size: -
D: -

DNA: TGCGCCAGCAGCCCTAGACTAGCGGGCCGACTAACAGGCGCCTACGAGCAGTACTTC
CDR3: CASSPRLAGRLTGAYEQYF
V: TRBV5-1
J: TRBJ2-7
size: -
D: TRBD2

DNA: TGCGCCAGCAGTCCAGCCTCGGCCCCCGGTGGGTACACCATATATTTT
CDR3: CASSPASAPGGYTIYF
V: TRBV23-1
J: TRBJ1-3
size: -
D: -

DNA: TGCGCCAGCAGCTTGATTGCACAGGGCTCCTCTGGGGCCAACGTCCTGACTTTC
CDR3: CASSLIAQGSSGANVLTF
V: TRBV5-1
J: TRBJ2-6
size: -
D: -

DNA: TGCAGCGTTGATTGGCGGGGGGCCCAAACTGAAGCTTTCTTT
CDR3: CSVDWRGAQTEAFF
V: TRBV29-1
J: TRBJ1-1
size: few
D: -

DNA: TGTGCCAGCAGTGATATGGTGGGGTATGGCTACACCTTC
CDR3: CASSDMVGYGYTF
V: TRBV28
J: TRBJ1-2
size: -
D: -

DNA: TGTGCCAGCAGCCTGGGGACGACCCAGGGGCTTGGCTACACCTTC
CDR3: CASSLGTTQGLGYTF
V: TRBV7-9
J: TRBJ1-2
size: -
D: -

DNA: TGCGCCAGCAGCATTACAGGGGATCGGGGTCAGCCCCAGCATTTT
CDR3: CASSITGDRGQPQHF
V: TRBV5-1
J: TRBJ1-5
size: -
D: TRBD1

DNA: TGTGCCAGCGGTCTAATGAACACTGAAGCTTTCTTT
CDR3: CASGLMNTEAFF
V: TRBV28
J: TRBJ1-1
size: -
D: -

DNA: TGTGCCAGCAGTGGGGGTTTAGTCGCTAATGAAAAACTGTTTTTT
CDR3: CASSGGLVANEKLFF
V: TRBV2
J: TRBJ1-4
size: -
D: -

DNA: TGTGCCAGCTCACCACTTATGGCAGGGGAGGGCGATACGCAGTATTTT
CDR3: CASSPLMAGEGDTQYF
V: TRBV18
J: TRBJ2-3
size: once
D: -

DNA: TGTGCCAGCAGCCGCCGGGACAGTAATGAAAAACTGTTTTTT
CDR3: CASSRRDSNEKLFF
V: TRBV13
J: TRBJ1-4
size: -
D: TRBD1

DNA: TGTGCCAGTAGTAACGGACAGGGGGACATTCAGTACTTC
CDR3: CASSNGQGDIQYF
V: TRBV19
J: TRBJ2-4
size: once
D: TRBD1

DNA: TGTGCCAGCAGTTTAGGGGACAGGGCTAATGAAAAACTGTTTTTT
CDR3: CASSLGDRANEKLFF
V: TRBV28
J: TRBJ1-4
size: few
D: TRBD1

DNA: TGTGCCAGCAGCTTGGACGCGTGGGAAGCTTTCTTT
CDR3: CASSLDAWEAFF
V: TRBV5-5
J: TRBJ1-1
size: -
D: -

DNA: TGTGCCAGTGGTCCAAACAGGGGAGACGGCGGGGAGCTGTTTTTT
CDR3: CASGPNRGDGGELFF
V: TRBV19
J: TRBJ2-2
size: -
D: TRBD1

DNA: TGTGCCAGCAGCTTAGAACAGTCTGGGGTCACCGGGGAGCTGTTTTTT
CDR3: CASSLEQSGVTGELFF
V: TRBV11-3
J: TRBJ2-2
size: -
D: -

DNA: TGTGCCAGCAGCTTAGGGGCCGGGACAGTTTTACGAAGTGAGCAGTTCTTC
CDR3: CASSLGAGTVLRSEQFF
V: TRBV11-2
J: TRBJ2-1
size: few
D: TRBD1

DNA: TGTGCCAGCAGCTTGGCGATTTCCAGAGAAGAGACCCAGTACTTC
CDR3: CASSLAISREETQYF
V: TRBV5-8
J: TRBJ2-5
size: -
D: -

DNA: TGTGCCAGCTCACCGGGACAGTTCTCTGGAAACACCATATATTTT
CDR3: CASSPGQFSGNTIYF
V: TRBV18
J: TRBJ1-3
size: once
D: TRBD1

DNA: TGCGCCAGCAGCCAACGCCTCTCAGATACGCAGTATTTT
CDR3: CASSQRLSDTQYF
V: TRBV5-1
J: TRBJ2-3
size: -
D: -

DNA: TGTGCCAGCAGTTTAGGGGGGCCGAGCAATCAGCCCCAGCATTTT
CDR3: CASSLGGPSNQPQHF
V: TRBV28
J: TRBJ1-5
size: -
D: -

DNA: TGTGCCAGCGGGCATTCCTATAATTCACCCCTCCACTTT
CDR3: CASGHSYNSPLHF
V: TRBV6-1
J: TRBJ1-6
size: -
D: -

DNA: TGTGCCAGCAGCTTAGCCAGGCATAACTATGGCTACACCTTC
CDR3: CASSLARHNYGYTF
V: TRBV7-2
J: TRBJ1-2
size: -
D: -

DNA: TGCGCCAGCAGCTTGTCTGGGAATGAGCAGTTCTTC
CDR3: CASSLSGNEQFF
V: TRBV5-1
J: TRBJ2-1
size: -
D: -

DNA: TGTGCCAGCAGTGAGGGGACGCAATTTAAAGCTTTCTTT
CDR3: CASSEGTQFKAFF
V: TRBV6-1
J: TRBJ1-1
size: -
D: -

DNA: TGTGCCAGCAGCCAAGGGGTCCGGCAGCCCCAGCATTTT
CDR3: CASSQGVRQPQHF
V: TRBV7-2
J: TRBJ1-5
size: -
D: -